This entry describes one T cell receptor (beta chain). The data are from a study of blood T cell repertoires in COVID-19. The overall study: The origin of the acute and convalescent COVID-19 samples was the United States, Italy and Spain.

The protocol was immunoSEQ multiplex PCR, while the TCRdb copy is restricted to in-frame clones and leaves out a portion. The profile shows about 140,000 clones, more than 75% of them singletons. Germline assignment: CDR1 SGHRS and CDR2 YFSETQ. This CDR3 has 13 residues. Trimming took off 0 bases at V and 5 bases at J, with 8 bases between the two ends. The chain links TRBV5-1 to TRBJ2-5; D is unresolved. This clonotype was obtained from a man aged 45-60 years who had recovered from COVID-19. Sequenced material: peripheral blood. The CDR3 sequence: CASSLDHSETQYF. The DNA for the CDR3 is TGCGCCAGCAGCTTGGACCACTCGGAGACCCAGTACTTC.